This TCR beta chain is drawn from a study of T cells in Graves' hyperthyroidism and ophthalmopathy. The overall study: Peripheral blood specimens were obtained at initial diagnosis, prior to any treatment. Study-level results: Most clonotypes expanded in thyroid above 0.001 were likewise present in blood.

Using RNA transcripts as the source, TCR beta CDR3 regions were amplified. A set of HTBI primers served as the primers for a first-round RT-PCR of the TCR CDR3. Each CDR3 protein gets one entry after TCRdb re-called the multiplex PCR reads with MiXCR. The sample lists some 760,000 distinct CDR3 sequences; approximately 14% were seen once. The CDR3 contains 16 residues. CDR1 and CDR2 (germline): MDHEN, SYDVKM. V lost 4 bases, J lost 0 bases, and 5 bases stayed unmatched. Concerning this clonotype: Its target is unknown.

The chain uses TRBV28 and TRBJ1-5; 8 bases are a match to TRBD1. The TCR originated in a woman aged 18-30 years with Graves' hyperthyroidism. Sequencing was carried out using blood. The DNA for the CDR3 is TGTGCCAGCAGTTCCCGGGACAGGATTAGCAATCAGCCCCAGCATTTT. Its protein product is CASSSRDRISNQPQHF.